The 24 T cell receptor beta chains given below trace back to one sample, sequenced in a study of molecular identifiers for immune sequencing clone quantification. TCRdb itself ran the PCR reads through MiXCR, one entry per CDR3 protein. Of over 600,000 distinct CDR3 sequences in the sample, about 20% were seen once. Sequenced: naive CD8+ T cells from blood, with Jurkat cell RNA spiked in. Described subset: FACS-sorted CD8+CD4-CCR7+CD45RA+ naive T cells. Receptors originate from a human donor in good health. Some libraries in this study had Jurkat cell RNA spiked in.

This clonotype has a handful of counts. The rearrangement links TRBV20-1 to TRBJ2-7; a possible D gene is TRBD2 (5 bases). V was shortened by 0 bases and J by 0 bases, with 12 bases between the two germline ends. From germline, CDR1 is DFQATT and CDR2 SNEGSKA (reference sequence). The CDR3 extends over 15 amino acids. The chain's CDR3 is CSARDAGAASYEQYF. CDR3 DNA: TGCAGTGCTAGAGATGCGGGCGCGGCCTCCTACGAGCAGTACTTC.

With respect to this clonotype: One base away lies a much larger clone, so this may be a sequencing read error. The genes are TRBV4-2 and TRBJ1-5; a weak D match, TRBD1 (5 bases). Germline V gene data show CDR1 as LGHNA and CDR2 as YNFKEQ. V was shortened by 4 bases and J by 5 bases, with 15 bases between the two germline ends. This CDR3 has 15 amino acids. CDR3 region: CASSRVGGEYQPQHF. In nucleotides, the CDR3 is TGTGCCAGCAGCCGGGTCGGGGGGGAGTATCAGCCCCAGCATTTT.

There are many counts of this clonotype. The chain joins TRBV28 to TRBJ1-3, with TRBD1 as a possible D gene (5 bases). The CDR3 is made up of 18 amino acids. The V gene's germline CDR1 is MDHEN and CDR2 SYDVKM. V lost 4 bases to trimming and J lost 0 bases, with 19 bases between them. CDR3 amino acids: CASSSHETVHNSGNTIYF. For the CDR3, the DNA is TGTGCCAGCAGTTCTCATGAGACAGTGCACAACTCTGGAAACACCATATATTTT.

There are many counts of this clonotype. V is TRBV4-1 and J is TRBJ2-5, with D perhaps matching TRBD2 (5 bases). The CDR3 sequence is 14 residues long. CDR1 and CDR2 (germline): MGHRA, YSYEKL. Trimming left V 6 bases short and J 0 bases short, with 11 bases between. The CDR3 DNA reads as TGCGCCAGCAGGGCTAGCCGTTACCAAGAGACCCAGTACTTC. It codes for CASRASRYQETQYF.

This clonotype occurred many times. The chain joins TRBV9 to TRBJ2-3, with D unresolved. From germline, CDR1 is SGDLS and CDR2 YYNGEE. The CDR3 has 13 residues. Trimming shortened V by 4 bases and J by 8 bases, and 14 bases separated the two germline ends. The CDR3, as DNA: TGTGCCAGCAGCTATCTTCTCGGCGGTACGCAGTATTTT. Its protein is CASSYLLGGTQYF.

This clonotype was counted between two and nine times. Here the CDR3 reads CASSYLTSNTGELFF. The CDR3 bases are TGTGCCAGCAGTTACTTAACGTCGAACACCGGGGAGCTGTTTTTT. The chain links TRBV6-5 to TRBJ2-2; no definite D call. The CDR3 is 15 amino acids. V was cut by 1 base and J by 0 bases, with 6 bases left in between. CDR1 and CDR2 (germline): MNHEY, SVGAGI.

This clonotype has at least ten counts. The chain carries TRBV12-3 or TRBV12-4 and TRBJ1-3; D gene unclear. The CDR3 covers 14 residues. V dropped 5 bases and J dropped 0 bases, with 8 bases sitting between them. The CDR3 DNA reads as TGTGCCAGCAGTGGACCCAACTCTGGAAACACCATATATTTT. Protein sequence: CASSGPNSGNTIYF.

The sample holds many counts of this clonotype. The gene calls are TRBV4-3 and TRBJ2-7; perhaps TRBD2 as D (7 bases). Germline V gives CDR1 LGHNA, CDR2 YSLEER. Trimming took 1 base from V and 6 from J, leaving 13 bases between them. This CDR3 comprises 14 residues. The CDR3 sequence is CASSQGYGGLEQYF. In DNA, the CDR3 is TGCGCCAGCAGCCAAGGTTACGGGGGGCTCGAGCAGTACTTC.

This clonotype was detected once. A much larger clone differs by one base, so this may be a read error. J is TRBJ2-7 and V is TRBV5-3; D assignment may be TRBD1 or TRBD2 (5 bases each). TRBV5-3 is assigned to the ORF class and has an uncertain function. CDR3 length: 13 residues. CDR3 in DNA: TGTGCCAGCAGCTTCCGGGACGTGCGCGAGCAGTACTTC. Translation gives CASSFRDVREQYF.

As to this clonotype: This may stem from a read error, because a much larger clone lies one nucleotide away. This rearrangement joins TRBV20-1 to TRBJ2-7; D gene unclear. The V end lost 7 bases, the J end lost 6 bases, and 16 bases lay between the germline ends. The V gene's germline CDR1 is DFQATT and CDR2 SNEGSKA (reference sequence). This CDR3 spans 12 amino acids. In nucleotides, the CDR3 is TGCAGTGGTAGGGTAGACTCGTTCGAGCAGTACTTC. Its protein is CSGRVDSFEQYF.

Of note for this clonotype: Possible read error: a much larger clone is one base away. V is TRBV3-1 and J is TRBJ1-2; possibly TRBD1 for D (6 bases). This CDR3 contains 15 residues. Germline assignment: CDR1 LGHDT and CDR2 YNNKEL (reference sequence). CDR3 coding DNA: TGTGCCAGCAGCCAAGATCTGGACAGTACCTATGGCCACACCTTC. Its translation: CASSQDLDSTYGHTF.

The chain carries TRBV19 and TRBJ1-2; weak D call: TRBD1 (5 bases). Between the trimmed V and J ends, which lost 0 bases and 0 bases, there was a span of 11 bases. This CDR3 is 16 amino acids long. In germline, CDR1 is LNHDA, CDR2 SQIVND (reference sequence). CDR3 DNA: TGTGCCAGTAGTATAGATCTCACAGGAGCTAACTATGGCTACACCTTC. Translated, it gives CASSIDLTGANYGYTF.

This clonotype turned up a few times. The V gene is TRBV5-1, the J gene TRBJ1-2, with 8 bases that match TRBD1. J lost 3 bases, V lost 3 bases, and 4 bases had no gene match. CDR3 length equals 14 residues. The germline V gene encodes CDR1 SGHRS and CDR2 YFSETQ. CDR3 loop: CASSWTGRDYGYTF. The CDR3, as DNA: TGCGCCAGCAGCTGGACAGGGAGGGACTATGGCTACACCTTC.

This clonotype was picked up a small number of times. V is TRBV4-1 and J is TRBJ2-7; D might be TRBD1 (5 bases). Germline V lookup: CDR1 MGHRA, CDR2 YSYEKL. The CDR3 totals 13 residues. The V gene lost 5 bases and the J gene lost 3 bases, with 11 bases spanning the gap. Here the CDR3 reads CASSTYRNYEQYF. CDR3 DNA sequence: TGCGCCAGCAGCACCTACAGGAACTACGAGCAGTACTTC.

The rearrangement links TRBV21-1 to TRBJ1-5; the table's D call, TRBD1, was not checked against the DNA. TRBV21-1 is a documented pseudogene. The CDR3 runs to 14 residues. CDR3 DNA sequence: TGTGCCAGCAGCAAGGGACAGCCCAATCAGCCCCAGCATTTT. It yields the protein CASSKGQPNQPQHF.

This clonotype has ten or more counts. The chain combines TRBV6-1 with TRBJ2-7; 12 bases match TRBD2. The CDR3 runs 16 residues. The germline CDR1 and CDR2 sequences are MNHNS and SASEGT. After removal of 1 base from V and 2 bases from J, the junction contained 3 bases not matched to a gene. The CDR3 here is CASSEVTSGSPYEQYF. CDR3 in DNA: TGTGCCAGCAGTGAAGTGACTAGCGGGAGTCCCTACGAGCAGTACTTC.

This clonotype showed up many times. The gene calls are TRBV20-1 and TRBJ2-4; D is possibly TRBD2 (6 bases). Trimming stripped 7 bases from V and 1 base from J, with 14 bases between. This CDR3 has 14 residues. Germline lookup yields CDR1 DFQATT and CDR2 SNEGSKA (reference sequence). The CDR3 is CSGTKEGAKNIQYF. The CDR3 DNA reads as TGCAGTGGGACTAAGGAGGGGGCCAAAAACATTCAGTACTTC.

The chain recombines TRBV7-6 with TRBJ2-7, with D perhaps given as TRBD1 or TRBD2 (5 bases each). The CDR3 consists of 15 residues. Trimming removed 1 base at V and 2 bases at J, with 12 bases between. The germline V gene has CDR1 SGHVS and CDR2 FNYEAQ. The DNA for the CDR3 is TGTGCCAGCAGCTTAGATGAGGGCAGGGCCTACGAGCAGTACTTC. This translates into CASSLDEGRAYEQYF.

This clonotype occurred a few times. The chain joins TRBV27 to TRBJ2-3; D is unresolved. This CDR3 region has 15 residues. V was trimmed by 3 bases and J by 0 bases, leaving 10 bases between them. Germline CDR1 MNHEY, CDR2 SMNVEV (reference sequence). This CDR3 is CASSFNARSTDTQYF. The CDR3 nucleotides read TGTGCCAGCAGTTTTAATGCCAGGAGCACAGATACGCAGTATTTT.

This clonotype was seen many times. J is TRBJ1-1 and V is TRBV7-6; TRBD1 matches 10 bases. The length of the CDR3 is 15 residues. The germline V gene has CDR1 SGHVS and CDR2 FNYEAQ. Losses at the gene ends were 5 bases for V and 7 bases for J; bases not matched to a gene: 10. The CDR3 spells CASSPGQGVGDEAFF. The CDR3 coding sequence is TGTGCCAGCAGCCCCGGACAGGGGGTGGGTGATGAAGCTTTCTTT.

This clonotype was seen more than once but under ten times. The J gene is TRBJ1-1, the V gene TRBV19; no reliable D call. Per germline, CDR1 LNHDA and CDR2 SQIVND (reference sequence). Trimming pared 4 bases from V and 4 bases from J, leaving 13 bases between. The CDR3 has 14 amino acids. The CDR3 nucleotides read TGTGCCAGTAGTAGCGGGCCCCTACCCACTGAAGCTTTCTTT. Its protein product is CASSSGPLPTEAFF.

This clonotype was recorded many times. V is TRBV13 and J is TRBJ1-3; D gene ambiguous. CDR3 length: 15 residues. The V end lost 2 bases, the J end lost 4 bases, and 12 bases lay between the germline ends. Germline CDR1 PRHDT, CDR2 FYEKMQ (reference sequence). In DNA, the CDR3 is TGTGCCAGCAGCTTAACAGAAACTGACGGAAACACCATATATTTT. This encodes CASSLTETDGNTIYF.

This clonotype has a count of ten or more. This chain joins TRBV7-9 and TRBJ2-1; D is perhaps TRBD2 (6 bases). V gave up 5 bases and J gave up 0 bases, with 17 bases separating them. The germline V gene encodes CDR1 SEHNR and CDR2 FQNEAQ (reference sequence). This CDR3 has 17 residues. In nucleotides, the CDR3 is TGTGCCAGCAGCACGCACTCTAGCGCTAGCTCCTACAATGAGCAGTTCTTC. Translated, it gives CASSTHSSASSYNEQFF.

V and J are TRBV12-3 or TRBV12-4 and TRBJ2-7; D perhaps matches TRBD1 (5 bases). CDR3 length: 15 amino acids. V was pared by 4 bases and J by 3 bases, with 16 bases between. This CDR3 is CASSSEARASYEQYF. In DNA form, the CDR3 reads TGTGCCAGCAGTTCCGAGGCCAGGGCGAGCTACGAGCAGTACTTC.